This T cell receptor beta chain came from a study of response to subunit inactivated influenza vaccine. General study findings and limits: Only a handful of new T cells, the authors suggested, are recruited with each seasonal influenza vaccination.

This clonotype was counted a few times. Its target is not known. V was clipped by 2 bases and J by 4 bases, with 15 bases between them. This CDR3 region has 16 residues. Germline V CDR1 and CDR2: SGDLS, YYNGEE. TCRdb independently ran MiXCR on the RT-PCR reads; one entry per CDR3 protein. The data contain roughly 670,000 distinct CDR3 sequences, 13% to 15% of them seen just once; the ten biggest clones take up approximately 7.6%. This chain joins TRBV9 and TRBJ2-2, with D unclear. Sequenced material: PBMCs from blood, taken less than 15 days before vaccination. This TCR came from a man in his forties or fifties who received an inactivated influenza vaccine. CDR3 sequence reads: CASSVGSRASTGELFF. CDR3 nucleotides: TGTGCCAGCAGCGTCGGATCTCGGGCGAGCACCGGGGAGCTGTTTTTT.